The source of this T cell receptor beta chain is a study of shared clonotypes between healthy human individuals. In the study overall: Each donor's CD8 memory used one plate, CD8 naive two, each CD4 subset three.

Turning to this clone: The antigen is undetermined.

General study results and limits: Shared across a handful of donors were around 5% of the naive CD4 clonotypes.

CDR1 SQVTM and CDR2 ANQGSEA come from the germline V gene. CDR3 length equals 16 residues. V was pared by 3 bases and J by 2 bases, with 17 bases between. Assay used: immunoSEQ multiplex PCR; TCRdb lists only in-frame clones, some missing. The sample yields a few million clones, just over 90% seen once. The sequenced sample consisted of naive CD4+ T cells from PBMCs. Documented subset: CD45RA+ positively selected. The source of this sequence is a man aged 18 to 30 in good health. Some clones in this sample may be carry-over from other donors' samples. The rearrangement links TRBV29-1 to TRBJ1-3; D unresolved. CDR3 loop: CSVEGHITSPGNTIYF. The CDR3 DNA sequence: TGCAGCGTTGAGGGCCACATCACCTCCCCTGGAAACACCATATATTTT.